One sample yielded the 20 T cell receptor beta chains listed below, sequenced in a study of blood T cell repertoires in COVID-19 (dated by TCRdb to 2018 to 2020). The method behind the library was the immunoSEQ multiplex PCR assay. Here the immuneACCESS table is served through TCRdb, limited to in-frame sequences with V and J called. Missing clones are a known gap in these copies; in checked studies unresolved V genes cover under half, and the rest lacks a known reason. In this sample the table shows 200,000 to 250,000 clones, 88% of which occur a single time. The ten largest clones take up under 3% of the sample. Sequenced material: PBMCs or T cells enriched from blood (not recorded which). The receptors originated from a woman aged 25 to 39 who had recovered from COVID-19.

The V gene is TRBV29-1, the J gene TRBJ2-3, with TRBD2 as a possible D gene (7 bases). The CDR3 is 15 amino acids. Germline V gene sequence: CDR1 SQVTM, CDR2 ANQGSEA. Trimming shortened V by 6 bases and J by 1 base, and 17 bases separated the two germline ends. CDR3 bases: TGCAGCGTCCTCACCGGGGGGCGAGGCACAGATACGCAGTATTTT. It translates to CSVLTGGRGTDTQYF.

V and J are TRBV5-1 and TRBJ2-1; 9 bases match TRBD1. CDR1 is SGHRS, CDR2 YFSETQ, per germline. The length of the CDR3 is 15 residues. J lost 7 bases, V lost 4 bases, and 9 bases had no gene match. The CDR3 spells CASSRGQGVSNEQFF. Written as DNA, the CDR3 is TGCGCCAGCAGCCGGGGACAGGGTGTCTCTAATGAGCAGTTCTTC.

This chain links TRBV5-4 with TRBJ2-5; 13 nucleotides align to TRBD2. V shed 4 bases, J shed 3 bases, and the junction held 6 bases outside the gene matches. Germline CDR1 reads SGHNT; CDR2 reads YYREEE (reference sequence). The CDR3 is made up of 16 amino acids. CDR3 in amino acids: CASSPRTSGGKETQYF. Written as DNA, the CDR3 is TGTGCCAGCAGCCCAAGGACTAGCGGGGGCAAAGAGACCCAGTACTTC.

The chain combines TRBV29-1 with TRBJ1-3; 7 nucleotides agree with TRBD1. The CDR3 length is 17 residues. Germline lookup yields CDR1 SQVTM and CDR2 ANQGSEA. The junction had 17 bases not matched to a gene; V was cut back by 7 bases and J by 2 bases. The CDR3 reads CSAHLYQQGSAGNTIYF. The CDR3 nucleotides are TGCAGCGCCCATCTATACCAACAGGGGAGTGCTGGAAACACCATATATTTT.

The CDR3 DNA follows: TGTGCCAGCAGTTTGTGGGCAGGTTGGAACACTGAAGCTTTCTTT. It is translated as CASSLWAGWNTEAFF. The rearrangement joins TRBV28 to TRBJ1-1, with D unresolved. V was shortened by 3 bases and J by 1 base, with 12 bases between the two germline ends. The CDR3 is 15 residues long. From germline, CDR1 is MDHEN and CDR2 SYDVKM.

Only a few counts were recorded for this clone. This rearrangement joins TRBV19 to TRBJ1-1; D is uncertain. This CDR3 region has 13 residues. With 3 bases removed from V and 6 bases from J, the gap between germline ends came to 11 bases. Germline CDR1 reads LNHDA; CDR2 reads SQIVND (reference sequence). The CDR3 reads CASSISLQPEAFF. As DNA, the CDR3 is TGTGCCAGTAGTATCTCGCTACAGCCTGAAGCTTTCTTT.

This chain uses TRBV7-2 with TRBJ1-1; possibly TRBD1 for D (5 bases). This CDR3 contains 14 residues. The V and J ends lost 1 base and 1 base respectively, with 7 bases between them. Germline V gives CDR1 SGHTA, CDR2 FQGNSA. CDR3: CASSLVTGNTEAFF. CDR3 coding DNA: TGTGCCAGCAGCTTAGTTACAGGGAACACTGAAGCTTTCTTT.

The chain combines TRBV4-3 with TRBJ2-3, with TRBD2 matching over 7 bases. The length of the CDR3 is 16 residues. J lost 2 bases, V lost 0 bases, and 5 bases had no gene match. Germline V gene lookup returns CDR1 LGHNA and CDR2 YSLEER. The CDR3, as DNA: TGCGCCAGCAGCCAAGAAGGCAGCGGGGTCACAGATACGCAGTATTTT. It specifies CASSQEGSGVTDTQYF.

This sequence joins TRBV5-1 and TRBJ2-7; TRBD2 aligns across 12 bases. The CDR3 is 15 amino acids. V shed 0 bases, J shed 5 bases, and the junction held 3 bases outside the gene matches. Germline assignment: CDR1 SGHRS and CDR2 YFSETQ. CDR3 residues: CASSLVLAGGNEQYF. Here the CDR3 DNA reads TGCGCCAGCAGCTTGGTACTAGCGGGGGGAAACGAGCAGTACTTC.

This chain uses TRBV7-6 with TRBJ1-6, with a tentative D call TRBD1 (6 bases). This CDR3 has 15 residues. CDR1 and CDR2 from the germline V gene are SGHVS and FNYEAQ. The germline V and J ends were trimmed by 5 bases and 8 bases, with 16 bases remaining between them. CDR3 sequence (DNA): TGTGCCAGCAGCCTAACACAGGGCTCCGATTCACCCCTCCACTTT. Translated: CASSLTQGSDSPLHF.

V usage is TRBV7-8 and J usage is TRBJ2-5, with TRBD2 matching over 8 bases. The CDR3 contains 15 residues. The junction had 5 bases not matched to a gene; V was cut back by 3 bases and J by 2 bases. Germline loops: CDR1 SGHVS, CDR2 FQNEAQ. CDR3 region: CASSFGGARQETQYF. CDR3 nucleotide sequence: TGTGCCAGCAGCTTCGGGGGGGCCCGACAAGAGACCCAGTACTTC.

J is TRBJ1-1 and V is TRBV19; 9 bases are a match to TRBD1. The length of the CDR3 is 14 residues. Looked up from germline, CDR1 is LNHDA and CDR2 is SQIVND (reference sequence). V gave up 6 bases and J gave up 4 bases; unmatched junction bases: 6. In nucleotides, the CDR3 is TGTGCCAGTAGGACCGGGACAGGGATCACTGAAGCTTTCTTT. This encodes CASRTGTGITEAFF.

There are a few counts of this clone. J is TRBJ1-2 and V is TRBV6-2 or TRBV6-3, with D hard to call. The V end was cut by 5 bases, the J end by 2 bases, with 6 bases between. This CDR3 has 12 amino acids. CDR1 and CDR2 (germline): MNHEY, SVGEGT. CDR3 protein: CASSDTNYGYTF. The CDR3 region has the DNA TGTGCCAGCAGTGACACGAACTATGGCTACACCTTC.

The chain employs TRBV5-4 and TRBJ2-7; no reliable D call. The germline CDR1 and CDR2 sequences are SGHNT and YYREEE (reference sequence). This CDR3 is 14 amino acids long. V was pared by 0 bases and J by 2 bases, with 9 bases between. CDR3 bases: TGTGCCAGCAGCTTGGGTGTGAGGACCTACGAGCAGTACTTC. Amino acids: CASSLGVRTYEQYF.

The rearrangement uses TRBV27 and TRBJ2-3; D remains ambiguous. The CDR3 covers 13 residues. Germline V gives CDR1 MNHEY, CDR2 SMNVEV (reference sequence). The V end was cut by 4 bases, the J end by 5 bases, with 10 bases between. The CDR3 coding sequence is TGTGCCAGCAGTTATGTGGGCCTAGATACGCAGTATTTT. Translation gives CASSYVGLDTQYF.

V and J are TRBV7-7 and TRBJ2-5; tentatively, D is TRBD2 (6 bases). Trimming stripped 1 base from V and 4 bases from J, with 13 bases between. CDR3 size: 15 residues. Germline V gene lookup returns CDR1 SSHAT and CDR2 FNYEAQ (reference sequence). The CDR3, as DNA: TGTGCCAGCAGCTTAGGAACCGGGACTCGAGAGACCCAGTACTTC. Translating gives CASSLGTGTRETQYF.

This clone was observed a handful of times. The V call is TRBV7-8, the J call TRBJ1-1; D not certain. This CDR3 has 14 amino acids. Germline V gene data show CDR1 as SGHVS and CDR2 as FQNEAQ. V lost 2 bases and J lost 6, with 13 bases in between. The CDR3 nucleotides are TGTGCCAGCAGCTTACTGTACTTGCGGGCTGAAGCTTTCTTT. Its protein is CASSLLYLRAEAFF. Full variable domain (remainder filled in from reference TRBV7-8 and TRBJ1-1): GAGVSQSPRYKVAKRGQDVALRCDPISGHVSLFWYQQALGQGPEFLTYFQNEAQLDKSGLPSDRFFAERPEGSVSTLKIQRTQQEDSAVYLCASSLLYLRAEAFFGQGTRLTVV.

The rearrangement uses TRBV9 and TRBJ1-1; the match to TRBD1 covers 7 bases. The germline gives CDR1 SGDLS, CDR2 YYNGEE. The CDR3 has 15 amino acids. The junction had 10 bases not matched to a gene; V was cut back by 3 bases and J by 5 bases. CDR3 sequence (DNA): TGTGCCAGCAGCGAGAGCCCACAGGGGAGGACTGAAGCTTTCTTT. It translates to CASSESPQGRTEAFF.

This rearrangement joins TRBV7-8 to TRBJ1-3; 11 bases align to TRBD1. This CDR3 contains 16 residues. Trimming at V came to 5 bases and at J to 4 bases, leaving 7 bases not matched to a gene. Germline CDR1 is SGHVS and CDR2 is FQNEAQ. CDR3 sequence: CASSPGQGAAGNTIYF. For the CDR3, the DNA is TGTGCCAGCAGCCCCGGACAGGGGGCCGCCGGAAACACCATATATTTT.

The V gene is TRBV15, the J gene TRBJ1-3; 7 bases are a match to TRBD1. The CDR3 runs to 17 residues. With 5 bases clipped from V and 2 bases from J, the junction kept 12 bases outside the gene matches. Germline V lookup: CDR1 LNHNV, CDR2 YYDKDF (reference sequence). As DNA, the CDR3 is TGTGCCACCAGCGGAACTACAGGGGCGAGGGCTGGAAACACCATATATTTT. Protein product: CATSGTTGARAGNTIYF. The full variable domain, its missing parts supplied by reference TRBV15 and TRBJ1-3, is DAMVIQNPRYQVTQFGKPVTLSCSQTLNHNVMYWYQQKSSQAPKLLFHYYDKDFNNEADTPDNFQSRRPNTSFCFLDIRSPGLGDTAMYLCATSGTTGARAGNTIYFGEGSWLTVV.